The 7 T cell receptor beta chains below were found in one sample sequenced in a study of blood T cell repertoires in COVID-19. Only in-frame clones appear in the TCRdb table, and some are missing; sequencing was by immunoSEQ multiplex PCR. The sample includes over 200,000 clones, around 90% of them seen just once. Material: PBMCs or T cells enriched from blood (not recorded which). The receptors derive from a human donor in a cohort exposed to, infected with or recovered from COVID-19 (not recorded which). The donor label of this sample is uncertain.

V gene TRBV2 combines with J gene TRBJ1-1, with TRBD1 as a possible D gene (6 bases). V lost 6 bases to trimming and J lost 2 bases, with 16 bases between them. CDR3 length: 15 amino acids. CDR1 and CDR2 from the germline V gene are SNHLY and FYNNEI. The CDR3 sequence is CASRVRGQSNTEAFF. Written as DNA, the CDR3 is TGTGCCAGCAGGGTCCGCGGACAGAGTAACACTGAAGCTTTCTTT.

This clone was observed a single time. The chain uses TRBV4-3 and TRBJ1-4; 7 bases line up with TRBD1. The CDR3 runs 15 residues. Germline V gene data show CDR1 as LGHNA and CDR2 as YSLEER. After removal of 4 bases from V and 7 bases from J, the junction contained 9 bases not matched to a gene. CDR3 coding DNA: TGCGCCAGCAGCCCAAAGACAGGGATGGGTGAAAAACTGTTTTTT. It encodes CASSPKTGMGEKLFF.

This chain links TRBV5-8 with TRBJ1-1, with a possible D match to TRBD1 (6 bases). Deletions cut 3 bases from V and 1 base from J, with 13 bases between. This CDR3 region has 15 residues. Germline V gives CDR1 SGHTS, CDR2 YDEGEE. Here the CDR3 reads CASSSRGAANTEAFF. CDR3 DNA: TGTGCCAGCAGCTCCAGGGGAGCGGCGAACACTGAAGCTTTCTTT.

This clone showed up just once. The gene calls are TRBV5-1 and TRBJ1-4; 10 bases match TRBD1. V was pared by 5 bases and J by 5 bases, with 6 bases of the junction left unmatched. CDR1 is SGHRS, CDR2 YFSETQ, per germline. The CDR3 has 15 amino acids. CDR3 amino acids: CASRLPGQGNEKLFF. CDR3 nucleotide sequence: TGCGCCAGCAGACTTCCGGGACAGGGGAATGAAAAACTGTTTTTT.

The V call is TRBV5-6, the J call TRBJ2-4; tentative D call: TRBD1 (6 bases). Germline V gives CDR1 SGHDT, CDR2 YYEEEE. CDR3 size: 14 residues. The V and J ends lost 1 base and 7 bases respectively, with 12 bases between them. CDR3 coding DNA: TGTGCCAGCAGCTTGATGGCAGGGGAGAACATTCAGTACTTC. Residues: CASSLMAGENIQYF.

This clone occurred once. The chain employs TRBV7-2 and TRBJ2-7; D is possibly TRBD1 (5 bases). V was shortened by 2 bases and J by 6 bases, with 17 bases between the two germline ends. The CDR3 sequence is 15 residues long. CDR1 SGHTA and CDR2 FQGNSA come from the germline V gene. CDR3 nucleotide sequence: TGTGCCAGCAGCTTATCCCCAGGGTTTGAGAGCGAGCAGTACTTC. Encoded protein: CASSLSPGFESEQYF.

The chain couples TRBV14 to TRBJ1-4; unclear D gene. Germline V gene data show CDR1 as SGHDN and CDR2 as FVKESK. V was trimmed by 1 base and J by 10 bases, leaving 10 bases between them. The CDR3 consists of 13 residues. CDR3 amino acids: CASSQGWETKLFF. In nucleotides, the CDR3 is TGTGCCAGCAGCCAAGGATGGGAGACAAAACTGTTTTTT.